A single T cell receptor beta chain is shown here with its context. Its antigen is not identified. This sample stems from a study of OX40 agonist ivuxolimab in advanced cancers. Overall study context: Participants, approximately 81% male, averaged 60 years of age, ranging from about 20 to 80.

With V trimmed by 2 bases and J by 3 bases, 7 bases remained unmatched. Per germline, CDR1 SGHRS and CDR2 YFSETQ. CDR3 length: 15 amino acids. Study-level results: Circulating CD4+ and CD8+ T cells showed clonal expansion by week 6 at 0.1 to 3.0 mg/kg.

Method: immunoSEQ multiplex PCR; TCRdb's copy keeps in-frame clones and lacks some. The sample records roughly 40,000 clones, 70% to 90% being singletons. The chain is built from TRBV5-1 and TRBJ2-7; TRBD1 aligns across 8 bases. This specimen consisted of CD4+ or CD8+ T cells sorted from blood, obtained in a trial of the OX40 agonist ivuxolimab. This sequence originates from an adult with an advanced solid tumor such as melanoma, head and neck, liver or kidney cancer. The CDR3 DNA follows: TGCGCCAGCAGCTTTTCTCAGGGGGCCGGCTACGAGCAGTACTTC. Translating gives CASSFSQGAGYEQYF. The entire variable domain, with the rest obtained from reference TRBV5-1 and TRBJ2-7, is as follows: KAGVTQTPRYLIKTRGQQVTLSCSPISGHRSVSWYQQTPGQGLQFLFEYFSETQRNKGNFPGRFSGRQFSNSRSEMNVSTLELGDSALYLCASSFSQGAGYEQYFGPGTRLTVT.